The 16 T cell receptor beta chains in this list originate from one sample, sequenced in a study of post-analysis software for immune sequencing data. Points from the study as a whole: About 5 TRBV segments were significantly more frequent in patients than in controls. TRBV5-6, TRBV5-1 and TRBV20-1 were among these segments.

Prepared TCR beta cDNA libraries contained unique molecular identifiers. MiXCR was run by TCRdb on the PCR reads, yielding one entry per CDR3 protein. The sample lists roughly 600,000 distinct CDR3 sequences, roughly 47% seen once, with around 1.7% in the top ten. These receptors have no known antigen. Sequencing input: blood. Receptors originate from a girl under 18 with multiple sclerosis.

Concerning this clonotype itself: At one end, the junction sequence differs from germline, possibly due to a read error. The chain uses TRBV13 and TRBJ1-2; 8 bases are shared with TRBD1. The CDR3 length is 14 residues. Per germline, CDR1 PRHDT and CDR2 FYEKMQ (reference sequence). CDR3 nucleotide sequence: TGTACCAGCAGTATCCAGGGGGCTATATATGGCTACACCTTC. Its translation: CTSSIQGAIYGYTF.

Written as DNA, the CDR3 is TGTGCCAGCAGTTCCTATGACAGGACCTACGAGCAGTACTTC. Translating gives CASSSYDRTYEQYF. The chain joins TRBV12-3 or TRBV12-4 to TRBJ2-7; perhaps TRBD1 as D (6 bases). The V end was cut by 4 bases, the J end by 2 bases, with 12 bases between. This CDR3 comprises 14 residues.

This rearrangement joins TRBV9 to TRBJ2-3; D possibly uses TRBD1 or TRBD2 (5 bases each). Germline loops: CDR1 SGDLS, CDR2 YYNGEE. The CDR3 totals 15 residues. Deletions cut 4 bases from V and 4 bases from J, with 16 bases between. In nucleotides, the CDR3 is TGTGCCAGCAGCCCGTTGGGGGATTGGTCAGATACGCAGTATTTT. It is translated as CASSPLGDWSDTQYF.

The table lists this clonotype with a few counts. This chain connects TRBV29-1 to TRBJ2-1, with 7 bases lining up with TRBD2. J was trimmed by 0 bases and V by 7 bases; bases with no gene match: 6. CDR3 length: 14 residues. Germline assignment: CDR1 SQVTM and CDR2 ANQGSEA. CDR3 amino acids: CSAGGTTSYNEQFF. The CDR3 nucleotides are TGCAGCGCTGGGGGGACTACCTCCTACAATGAGCAGTTCTTC.

This clonotype was seen a single time. V is TRBV20-1 and J is TRBJ2-1; 14 bases are a match to TRBD2. Germline V gene lookup returns CDR1 DFQATT and CDR2 SNEGSKA (reference sequence). V gave up 1 base and J gave up 6 bases; unmatched junction bases: 8. The CDR3 has 17 residues. In nucleotides, the CDR3 is TGCAGTGCTAGAGCCCCCGGACTAGCGGGGGGAACCAATGAGCAGTTCTTC. Translation gives CSARAPGLAGGTNEQFF.

The rearrangement joins TRBV2 to TRBJ2-1, with TRBD2 as a possible D gene (6 bases). V lost 6 bases to trimming and J lost 9 bases, with 15 bases between them. CDR1 and CDR2 (germline): SNHLY, FYNNEI. The CDR3 is 13 residues long. CDR3 sequence: CASSLTSSSEQFF. DNA for the CDR3: TGTGCCAGCAGCCTGACTAGTTCAAGTGAGCAGTTCTTC.

On this clonotype: Compared with germline, one end of the junction differs, possibly owing to a read error. The gene calls are TRBV5-5 and TRBJ2-5; 7 positions agree with TRBD1. CDR1 is SGHKS, CDR2 YYEKEE, per germline (reference sequence). This CDR3 has 16 residues. The CDR3 DNA follows: TGTGCCGGCAGCTTGGGGCCGGACAGGAATCGAGAGACCCAGTACTTC. Amino acids: CAGSLGPDRNRETQYF.

The J gene is TRBJ2-5, the V gene TRBV24-1; 7 bases fit TRBD1. CDR1 is KGHDR, CDR2 SFDVKD, per germline. Trimming removed 4 bases from V and 5 bases from J; junction bases left unmatched: 15. The CDR3 is 17 residues long. The CDR3 DNA reads as TGTGCCACCAGTGACCGACAGGGAAGGGGCTCAAGGGAGACCCAGTACTTC. Amino acid sequence: CATSDRQGRGSRETQYF.

This chain links TRBV6-1 with TRBJ1-1; 8 bases fit TRBD1. CDR1 is MNHNS and CDR2 is SASEGT in the germline V gene. J gave up 5 bases and V 6 bases, and 8 bases lay outside the gene matches. There are 14 residues in the CDR3. The CDR3 here is CASRTLGQGTEAFF. DNA of the CDR3: TGTGCCAGCAGAACCCTCGGACAGGGAACTGAAGCTTTCTTT.

This clonotype was seen more than once but under ten times. V and J are TRBV7-2 and TRBJ2-7; 11 bases align to TRBD1. CDR3 length: 17 amino acids. Germline loops: CDR1 SGHTA, CDR2 FQGNSA. The V segment lost 2 bases and the J segment 1 base; nucleotides outside the gene matches: 7. The CDR3 loop reads CASSLQWTGGRSYEQYF. CDR3 DNA: TGTGCCAGCAGCTTACAGTGGACAGGGGGCAGGTCCTACGAGCAGTACTTC.

V usage is TRBV7-9 and J usage is TRBJ2-7; 8 nucleotides line up with TRBD1. The germline gives CDR1 SEHNR, CDR2 FQNEAQ (reference sequence). The trim removed 8 bases at V and 2 bases at J, leaving 5 bases unmatched. The CDR3 covers 13 residues. This chain's CDR3 is CASGDRGPYEQYF. The CDR3 DNA sequence: TGTGCCAGCGGCGACAGGGGTCCCTACGAGCAGTACTTC. The complete variable domain, with remaining parts taken from reference TRBV7-9 and TRBJ2-7, reads DTGVSQNPRHKITKRGQNVTFRCDPISEHNRLYWYRQTLGQGPEFLTYFQNEAQLEKSRLLSDRFSAERPKGSFSTLEIQRTEQGDSAMYLCASGDRGPYEQYFGPGTRLTVT.

The chain combines TRBV2 with TRBJ2-3; perhaps D is TRBD1 or TRBD2 (6 bases each). Per germline, CDR1 SNHLY and CDR2 FYNNEI. The CDR3 loop spans 16 amino acids. V was pared by 6 bases and J by 2 bases, with 18 bases between. The CDR3 here is CASRNTGALPTDTQYF. In DNA form, the CDR3 reads TGTGCCAGCAGGAATACGGGGGCCCTACCCACAGATACGCAGTATTTT.

This clonotype has only one observation. The chain's CDR3 is CASSSRGPWGHTSSYNEQFF. DNA of the CDR3: TGTGCCAGCAGCTCTCGGGGGCCTTGGGGACACACGAGCTCCTACAATGAGCAGTTCTTC. J is TRBJ2-1 and V is TRBV7-9, with D perhaps matching TRBD1 or TRBD2 (6 bases each). Germline CDR1 is SEHNR and CDR2 is FQNEAQ (reference sequence). The CDR3 loop spans 20 amino acids. V was trimmed by 4 bases and J by 0 bases, leaving 25 bases between them.

This clonotype was seen only a few times. The chain couples TRBV6-5 to TRBJ2-1; 7 bases fit TRBD1. The CDR3 has 15 residues. Germline loops: CDR1 MNHEY, CDR2 SVGAGI. The V segment lost 6 bases and the J segment 1 base; nucleotides outside the gene matches: 6. The CDR3 reads CASSPTGRSYNEQFF. The CDR3 DNA reads as TGTGCCAGCAGCCCGACAGGGCGGTCCTACAATGAGCAGTTCTTC.

This clonotype was found a few times. The chain has TRBV5-1 and TRBJ2-7; D remains unclear. Between the trimmed V and J ends, which lost 2 bases and 8 bases, there was a span of 14 bases. The CDR3 covers 13 residues. Germline CDR1 SGHRS, CDR2 YFSETQ. CDR3 in amino acids: CASSLGLQSKQYF. Here the CDR3 DNA reads TGCGCCAGCAGCTTAGGGCTACAGTCCAAGCAGTACTTC.

J is TRBJ2-3 and V is TRBV7-9; TRBD2 matches at 13 bases. Germline CDR1 and CDR2: SEHNR and FQNEAQ (reference sequence). The CDR3 has 16 residues. V shed 5 bases and J 4 bases; nucleotides not matched to a gene: 6. The CDR3 is CASSPRTSGSPDTQYF. The CDR3 nucleotides are TGTGCCAGCAGCCCCCGGACTAGCGGGAGCCCAGATACGCAGTATTTT.